This T cell receptor (beta chain) was captured in a study of siplizumab effects on memory and regulatory T cells (dated 2019 in TCRdb). Turning to the overall study: Across under ten responder-stimulator pairs, mixed lymphocyte reactions were run as pairs, about 1 with siplizumab at roughly 1 ug/mL and about 1 without drug. The effect of the anti-CD2 antibody siplizumab on alloreactive T-cell subsets was examined in allogeneic mixed lymphocyte reactions constructed from human PBMCs.

The paper as a whole reports these results and caveats: The suppressive function of proliferating Tregs from siplizumab cultures was not functionally confirmed. Because sequences below about 10^-5 frequency were poorly captured, only a minor fraction of alloreactive clones could be mapped to unstimulated subsets. Siplizumab significantly lowered the cumulative frequency of alloreactive sequences that could be traced to unstimulated CD4+ memory T cells. Greater diversity appeared to be present in unstimulated naive T cells than in memory T cells, and a substantial contribution to the alloresponse seemed to be made by naive cells. Among mappable alloreactive CD4+ clones, an average Treg-derived fraction of roughly 71% was observed with siplizumab, compared with 25% to 30% in control reactions. About 80-97% of proliferating CD4+ or CD8+ clones could not be given a naive or memory phenotype.

Relative to germline, V is missing 4 bases and J is missing 0 bases, with 5 bases of the junction outside any gene match. CDR1 SGHRS and CDR2 YFSETQ are derived from the germline V gene. Spanning cysteine to phenylalanine, the CDR3 consists of 16 amino acids. Only the CDR3 part of the read is kept: 48 bases, read in frame from the first base. Mixed lymphocyte reaction cells were cocultured at 37°C for about 6 days. After responder PBMCs were labelled with CFSE and stimulator PBMCs with Violet Dye, the two populations were combined at a 1:1 ratio. Sorted unstimulated T cells and proliferating T cells recovered from mixed lymphocyte reactions underwent TCRbeta CDR3 sequencing. Fresh whole blood from over 8 HLA-typed healthy donors was used to isolate PBMCs. After the mixed lymphocyte reaction, proliferating CFSE-low responder T cells were FACS-sorted for TCR sequencing. Library preparation was by the immunoSEQ multiplex PCR assay. The deep sequencing platform assayed about 10^5 TCR templates per sample. Genomic DNA extracted from sorted T cells was used for TCRbeta CDR3 sequencing. The study's own analysis went as follows. Clonal analysis of TCRbeta CDR3 data was done in the R programming language. Alloreactive CD4+ and CD8+ clones were identified by comparing unstimulated samples to CFSE-low samples taken after the reaction. Regulatory or non-regulatory origin of alloreactive CD4+ clones was assigned by matching sequences to the sorted unstimulated Treg and non-Treg repertoires. TCRdb provides this immuneACCESS table in a form limited to in-frame rearrangements. Some clones are lacking; in checked studies, under half of them reflect an unresolved V gene, and why the rest are absent is not known. V and J calls and clone size follow that table, whereas D and trimming were derived from the DNA. This sample lists 9,500 to 15,000 clones; around 45% were detected once. Roughly two fifths of the sample is held by the ten biggest clonotypes.

On this clone itself: No cognate antigen has been identified for it. No per-base quality is available; no much larger clone lies one base away.

The sample was CFSE-low (dividing) CD8+ T cells sorted from an allogeneic mixed lymphocyte reaction. Recombination connected TRBV5-1 to TRBJ2-1; 9 nucleotides in the junction match TRBD2. The sequence derives from a human donor in good health; the cells came from an allogeneic mixed lymphocyte reaction. Some clones in this sample may be carry-over from other donors' samples. CDR3 protein: CASSLTSGFSYNEQFF. The DNA is TGCGCCAGCAGCCTGACTAGCGGCTTCTCCTACAATGAGCAGTTCTTC.